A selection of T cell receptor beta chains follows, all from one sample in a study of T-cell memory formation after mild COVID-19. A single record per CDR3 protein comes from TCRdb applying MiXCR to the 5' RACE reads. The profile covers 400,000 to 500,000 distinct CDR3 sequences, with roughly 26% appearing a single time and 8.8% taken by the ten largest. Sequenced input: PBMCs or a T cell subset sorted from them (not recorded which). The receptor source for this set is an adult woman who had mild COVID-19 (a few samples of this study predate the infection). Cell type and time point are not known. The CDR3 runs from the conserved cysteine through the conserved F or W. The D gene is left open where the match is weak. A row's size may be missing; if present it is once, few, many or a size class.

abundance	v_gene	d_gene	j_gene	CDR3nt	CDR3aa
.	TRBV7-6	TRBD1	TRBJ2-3	TGTGCCAGCAGCTCTCCCTGGGACAGGGGAGGGCTCACAGATACGCAGTATTTT	CASSSPWDRGGLTDTQYF
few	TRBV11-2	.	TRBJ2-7	TGTGCCAGCAGCTTGGGGCAGACCTCCTACGAGCAGTACTTC	CASSLGQTSYEQYF
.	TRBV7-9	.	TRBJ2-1	TGTGCCAGCAGAACCGGTTGGGGGTCCGGTGAGCAGTTCTTC	CASRTGWGSGEQFF
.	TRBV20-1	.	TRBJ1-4	TGCAGTGCGAAGGTGTTTGAAAAACTGTTTTTT	CSAKVFEKLFF
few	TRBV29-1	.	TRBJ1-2	TGCAGCGTTGAAATATTGGATAACTATGGCTACACCTTC	CSVEILDNYGYTF
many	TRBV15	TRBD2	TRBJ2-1	TGTGCCACCAGCGCGGGGCGGGAGTACAATGAGCAGTTCTTC	CATSAGREYNEQFF
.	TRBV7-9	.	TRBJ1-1	TGTGCCAGCAGCTTAGTAGGGACCGGGGCCACTGAAGCTTTCTTT	CASSLVGTGATEAFF
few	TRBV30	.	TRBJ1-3	TGTGCCTGGAGTCCGGGCCACTCTGGAAACACCATATATTTT	CAWSPGHSGNTIYF
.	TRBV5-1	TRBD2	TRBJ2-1	TGCGCCAGCAGCTTCTTGGCTAGCGGGAGGGCGGGTAATGAGCAGTTCTTC	CASSFLASGRAGNEQFF
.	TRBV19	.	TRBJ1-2	TGTGCCAGTAGTATCCGGGACGGCAAGTATGGCTACACCTTC	CASSIRDGKYGYTF
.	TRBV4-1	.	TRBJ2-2	TGCGCCAGCAGCCAAGAAGTGGGCGTCGGGGAGCTGTTTTTT	CASSQEVGVGELFF
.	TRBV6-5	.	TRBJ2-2	TGTGCCAGCAGTTACGAGATGGTGAACACCGGGGAGCTGTTTTTT	CASSYEMVNTGELFF
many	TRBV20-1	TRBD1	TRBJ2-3	TGCAGTGCTCCCGACAGGGGACTGGATACGCAGTATTTT	CSAPDRGLDTQYF
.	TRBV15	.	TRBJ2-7	TGTGCCACCAGCTTTCGGACCGAATCCTACGAGCAGTACTTC	CATSFRTESYEQYF
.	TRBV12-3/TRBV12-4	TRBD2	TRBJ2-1	TGTGCCAGCAGTCTTCGACTAGCGTTGGGGAATGAGCAGTTCTTC	CASSLRLALGNEQFF
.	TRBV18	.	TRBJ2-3	TGTGCCAGCTCACCACAGAGGTTAACGGCCGCGAGCACAGATACGCAGTATTTT	CASSPQRLTAASTDTQYF
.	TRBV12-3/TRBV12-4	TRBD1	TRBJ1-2	TGTGCCAGCAGTTACGCTGGGACAGGGAGGAGTGGCTACACCTTC	CASSYAGTGRSGYTF
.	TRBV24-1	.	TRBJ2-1	.	CATSDFGQGAKFF
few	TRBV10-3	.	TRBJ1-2	TGTGCCATCAGTGCCCTTTTTACTCCAGGCACAGACTATGGCTACACCTTC	CAISALFTPGTDYGYTF
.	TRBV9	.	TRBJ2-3	TGTGCCAGCAGCGTAGGGTCAGGATTCACAGATACGCAGTATTTT	CASSVGSGFTDTQYF
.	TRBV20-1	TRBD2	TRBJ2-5	TGCAGTGCCACCTGGAGCGGGAGAGAGACCCAGTACTTC	CSATWSGRETQYF
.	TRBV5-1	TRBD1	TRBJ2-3	TGCGCCAGCAGCCGGGACAGGGCACTCACAGATACGCAGTATTTT	CASSRDRALTDTQYF
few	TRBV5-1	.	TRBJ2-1	TGCGCCAGCTTTGGGGGACGTGAGCAGTTCTTC	CASFGGREQFF
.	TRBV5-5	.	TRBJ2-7	TGTGCCAGCAGCTTAGAGGGTAACAGCCTCTACGAGCAGTACTTC	CASSLEGNSLYEQYF
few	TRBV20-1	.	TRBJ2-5	TGCAGTGCTAGGTCCTTAACGACAGGAGCGGGGGAGACCCAGTACTTC	CSARSLTTGAGETQYF
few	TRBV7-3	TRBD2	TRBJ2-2	TGTGCCAGCAGCTTAGATGGGCTAGCGGGTGTCACCGGGGAGCTGTTTTTT	CASSLDGLAGVTGELFF
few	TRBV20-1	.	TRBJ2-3	TGCAGTGCTACCACAGGTCCCCTTAGCACAGATACGCAGTATTTT	CSATTGPLSTDTQYF
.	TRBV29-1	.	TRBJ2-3	TGCAGCGCTACTGAAGGGCCCTCCTCGTGGACCACAGATACGCAGTATTTT	CSATEGPSSWTTDTQYF
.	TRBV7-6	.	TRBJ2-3	TGTGCCAGCAGCTTATTTATGCCGGGGGACGACACAGATACGCAGTATTTT	CASSLFMPGDDTDTQYF
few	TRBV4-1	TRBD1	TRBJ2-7	TGCGCCAGCAGCCATCCGGGACAGGGGTCCTACGAGCAGTACTTC	CASSHPGQGSYEQYF
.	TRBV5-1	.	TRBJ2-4	TGCGCCAGCAGCTTGGGAACAGGGCGAAACATTCAGTACTTC	CASSLGTGRNIQYF
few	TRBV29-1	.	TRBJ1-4	TGCAGCGTTGTAGCGCAGGGTGGAACTAATGAAAAACTGTTTTTT	CSVVAQGGTNEKLFF
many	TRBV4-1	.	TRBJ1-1	TGCGCCAGCAGCCAAGGGGGAGGTTTAGGCACTGAAGCTTTCTTT	CASSQGGGLGTEAFF
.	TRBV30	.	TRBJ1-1	TGTGCCTGGAGTGAGGGGTTTGGCACTGAAGCTTTCTTT	CAWSEGFGTEAFF
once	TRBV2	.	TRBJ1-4	TGTGCCAGCACCAAGACAGCACGGAGGGAAAAACTGTTTTTT	CASTKTARREKLFF
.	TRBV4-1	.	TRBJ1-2	TGCGCCAGCAGCCAAGATCGGTTGCGCTATGGCTACACCTTC	CASSQDRLRYGYTF
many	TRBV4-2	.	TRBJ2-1	TGTGCCAGCAGCCTGTTCGCGTGGGACAATGAGCAGTTCTTC	CASSLFAWDNEQFF